This T cell receptor (beta chain) comes out of a study of patients and donors after allogeneic stem cell transplantation. TCRdb reprocessed the RT-PCR reads with MiXCR, giving one entry per CDR3 protein. The table has 200,000 to 250,000 distinct CDR3 sequences, around two fifths seen once. The CDR3 consists of 13 residues. Germline lookup yields CDR1 SGHRS and CDR2 YFSETQ. V shed 2 bases and J shed 3 bases, with 8 bases lying between them. This receptor was obtained from a human donor who was either an allogeneic HSCT recipient or a stem cell or donor lymphocyte infusion donor (not recorded which). It is not recorded whose cells these are; they may come from a transplant donor. This chain links TRBV5-1 with TRBJ1-1; the D is unclear. The sequencing input was blood, either unsorted or a sorted T cell fraction (not recorded which). The DNA for the CDR3 is TGCGCCAGCAGCTTCTGGGGTTACACTGAAGCTTTCTTT. Translated, it gives CASSFWGYTEAFF.